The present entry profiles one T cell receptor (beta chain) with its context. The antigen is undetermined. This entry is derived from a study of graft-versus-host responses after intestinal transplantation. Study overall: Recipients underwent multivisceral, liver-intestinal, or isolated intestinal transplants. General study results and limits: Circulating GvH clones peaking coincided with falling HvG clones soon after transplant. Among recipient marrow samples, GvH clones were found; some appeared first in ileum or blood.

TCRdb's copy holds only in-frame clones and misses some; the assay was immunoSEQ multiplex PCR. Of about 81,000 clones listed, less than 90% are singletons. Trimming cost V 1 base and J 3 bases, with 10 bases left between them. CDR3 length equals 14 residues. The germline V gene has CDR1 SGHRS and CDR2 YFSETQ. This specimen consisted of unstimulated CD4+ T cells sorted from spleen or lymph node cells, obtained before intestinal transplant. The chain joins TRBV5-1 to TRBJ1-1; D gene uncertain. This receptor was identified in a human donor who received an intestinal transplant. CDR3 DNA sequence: TGCGCCAGCAGCTTGCTTGGAGCGGACACTGAAGCTTTCTTT. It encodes CASSLLGADTEAFF.